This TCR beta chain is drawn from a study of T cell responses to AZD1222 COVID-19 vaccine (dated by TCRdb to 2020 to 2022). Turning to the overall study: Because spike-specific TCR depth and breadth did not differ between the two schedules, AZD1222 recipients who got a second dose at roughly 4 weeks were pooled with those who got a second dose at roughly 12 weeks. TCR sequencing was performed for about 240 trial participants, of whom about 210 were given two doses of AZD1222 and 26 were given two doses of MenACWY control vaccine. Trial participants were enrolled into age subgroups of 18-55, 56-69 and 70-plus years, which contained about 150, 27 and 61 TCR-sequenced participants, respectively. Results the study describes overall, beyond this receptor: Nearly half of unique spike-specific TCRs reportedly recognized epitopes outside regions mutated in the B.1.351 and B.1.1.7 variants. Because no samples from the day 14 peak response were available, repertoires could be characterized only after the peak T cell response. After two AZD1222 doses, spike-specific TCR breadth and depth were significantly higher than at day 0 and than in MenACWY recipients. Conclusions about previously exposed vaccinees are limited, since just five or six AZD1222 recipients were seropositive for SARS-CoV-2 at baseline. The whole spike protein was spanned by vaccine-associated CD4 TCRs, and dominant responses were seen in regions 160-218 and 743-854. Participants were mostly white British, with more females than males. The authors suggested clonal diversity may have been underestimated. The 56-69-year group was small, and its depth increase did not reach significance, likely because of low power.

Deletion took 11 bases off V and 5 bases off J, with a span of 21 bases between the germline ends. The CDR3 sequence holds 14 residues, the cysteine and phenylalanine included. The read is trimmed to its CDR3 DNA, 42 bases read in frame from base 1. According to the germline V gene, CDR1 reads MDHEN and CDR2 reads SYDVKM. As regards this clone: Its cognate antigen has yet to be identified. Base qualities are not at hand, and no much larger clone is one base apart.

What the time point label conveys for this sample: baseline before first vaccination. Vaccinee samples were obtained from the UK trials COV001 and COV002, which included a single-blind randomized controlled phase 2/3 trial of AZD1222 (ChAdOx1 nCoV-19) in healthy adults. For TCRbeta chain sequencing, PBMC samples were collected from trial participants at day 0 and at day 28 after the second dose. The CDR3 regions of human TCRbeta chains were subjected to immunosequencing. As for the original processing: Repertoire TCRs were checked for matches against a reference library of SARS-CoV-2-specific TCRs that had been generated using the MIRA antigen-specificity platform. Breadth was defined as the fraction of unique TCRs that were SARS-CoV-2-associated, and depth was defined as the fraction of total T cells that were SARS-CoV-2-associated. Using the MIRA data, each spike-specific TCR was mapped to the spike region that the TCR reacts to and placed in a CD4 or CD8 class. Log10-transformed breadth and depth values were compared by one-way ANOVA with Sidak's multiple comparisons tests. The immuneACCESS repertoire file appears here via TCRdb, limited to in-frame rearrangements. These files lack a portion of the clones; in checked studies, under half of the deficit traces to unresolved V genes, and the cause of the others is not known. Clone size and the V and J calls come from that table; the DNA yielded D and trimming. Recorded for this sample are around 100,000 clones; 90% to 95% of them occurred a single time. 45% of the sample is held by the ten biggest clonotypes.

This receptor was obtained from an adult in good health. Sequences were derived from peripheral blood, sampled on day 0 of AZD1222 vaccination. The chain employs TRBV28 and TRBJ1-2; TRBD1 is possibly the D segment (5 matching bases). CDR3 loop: CAGSGGGVFYGYTF. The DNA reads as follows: TGTGCCGGATCGGGGGGTGGAGTATTTTATGGCTACACCTTC.